This entry lists 28 T cell receptor beta chains sequenced from one sample in a study of graft-versus-host responses after intestinal transplantation. TCRdb keeps only in-frame clones here, not all; method: immunoSEQ multiplex PCR. The sample has 7,000 to 9,500 clones, about 30% seen once. Responders (approximately 200,000, CFSE-labeled) were co-plated with approximately 200,000 irradiated, violet-dye-labeled stimulators. Sequencing used alloreactive CD8+ T cells from a mixed lymphocyte reaction culture, obtained before transplantation. This sample's subset: CFSE-low proliferating T cells sorted from roughly six-day pre-transplant mixed lymphocyte reaction (GvH or HvG direction). Receptors originate from a human patient who was an organ donor for intestinal transplantation.

This clone was seen only a few times. The chain uses TRBV11-1 and TRBJ2-2, with D unclear. Germline V gene sequence: CDR1 SGHAT, CDR2 FQDESV (reference sequence). With 0 bases removed from V and 1 base from J, the gap between germline ends came to 6 bases. This CDR3 is built from 15 residues. This CDR3 reads CASSLAPLNTGELFF. The CDR3 nucleotides read TGTGCCAGCAGCTTAGCTCCGCTGAACACCGGGGAGCTGTTTTTT.

Only a few counts were recorded for this clone. V is TRBV6-5 and J is TRBJ2-2; no definite D call. Trimming pared 2 bases from V and 0 bases from J, leaving 4 bases between. Germline V CDR1 and CDR2: MNHEY, SVGAGI. This CDR3 spans 14 amino acids. The CDR3 bases are TGTGCCAGCAGTTACATCACGAACACCGGGGAGCTGTTTTTT. Its protein product is CASSYITNTGELFF.

This clone showed up just a few times. The rearrangement links TRBV4-1 to TRBJ2-1; possibly TRBD1 for D (6 bases). V lost 6 bases and J 3 bases, leaving 12 bases between the germline ends. Germline V lookup: CDR1 MGHRA, CDR2 YSYEKL. This CDR3 has 14 residues. The CDR3 reads CASSHRDNYNEQFF. The CDR3 bases are TGCGCCAGCAGTCACCGGGACAACTACAATGAGCAGTTCTTC.

The table lists this clone with a count of one. The chain uses TRBV27 and TRBJ2-7, with 9 bases that match TRBD2. The CDR3 is 18 amino acids. CDR1 and CDR2 from the germline V gene are MNHEY and SMNVEV (reference sequence). J lost 2 bases, V lost 4 bases, and 15 bases had no gene match. The CDR3 reads CASSSILPVAGVTYEQYF. In nucleotides, the CDR3 is TGTGCCAGCAGTTCTATACTCCCGGTAGCGGGGGTAACCTACGAGCAGTACTTC.

This clone was counted only a few times. V usage is TRBV6-1 and J usage is TRBJ2-7; D may correspond to TRBD1 or TRBD2 (5 bases each). The V and J ends lost 6 bases and 6 bases respectively, with 12 bases between them. CDR1 MNHNS and CDR2 SASEGT come from the germline V gene. CDR3 size: 12 residues. The CDR3, as DNA: TGTGCCAGCAGCCCCGGGACGGCCGAGCAGTACTTC. It translates to CASSPGTAEQYF.

This chain uses TRBV27 with TRBJ2-3; possible D gene TRBD2, 5 bases. Germline loops: CDR1 MNHEY, CDR2 SMNVEV (reference sequence). V was shortened by 1 base and J by 1 base, with 6 bases between the two germline ends. The CDR3 is 14 residues long. The CDR3 loop reads CASSLFGGTDTQYF. CDR3 in DNA: TGTGCCAGCAGTTTATTCGGGGGCACAGATACGCAGTATTTT.

In its sample, this clone was seen a few times. This likely stems from a read error, as it lies one base from a far larger clone. The identical CDR3 is also encoded by other nucleotide sequences in the sample. The chain combines TRBV5-1 with TRBJ2-7; TRBD1 matches at 8 bases. Germline V lookup: CDR1 SGHRS, CDR2 YFSETQ. After removal of 2 bases from V and 5 bases from J, the junction contained 9 bases not matched to a gene. This CDR3 contains 15 residues. CDR3 sequence: CASSLGTGGLDEQYF. The CDR3 DNA sequence: TGCGCCAGCAGCTTAGGGACAGGTGGCCTGGACGAGCAGTACTTC. Full variable domain (missing parts from reference TRBV5-1 and TRBJ2-7): KAGVTQTPRYLIKTRGQQVTLSCSPISGHRSVSWYQQTPGQGLQFLFEYFSETQRNKGNFPGRFSGRQFSNSRSEMNVSTLELGDSALYLCASSLGTGGLDEQYFGPGTRLTVT.

This clone is labeled medium-sized. The chain recombines TRBV27 with TRBJ1-2; TRBD1 is a possible D gene (5 bases). Trimming cost V 7 bases and J 6 bases, with 27 bases left between them. The germline V gene encodes CDR1 MNHEY and CDR2 SMNVEV (reference sequence). The CDR3 is made up of 17 amino acids. The CDR3 reads CASTTRVGVPLGDGYTF. CDR3 DNA sequence: TGTGCCAGCACGACAAGAGTAGGAGTCCCATTGGGGGATGGCTACACCTTC.

CDR3 loop: CASSEPTGIYNEQFF. The CDR3 nucleotides are TGCGCCAGCAGCGAGCCGACAGGAATCTACAATGAGCAGTTCTTC. This chain uses TRBV4-1 with TRBJ2-1, with D possibly TRBD1 on 6 matching bases. The CDR3 is 15 amino acids. Looked up from germline, CDR1 is MGHRA and CDR2 is YSYEKL. Deletions cut 5 bases from V and 3 bases from J, with 14 bases between.

In this sample, this clone turned up a few times. The chain employs TRBV27 and TRBJ1-2; 8 positions agree with TRBD1. The V and J ends lost 9 bases and 4 bases, in that order; junction bases with no gene match: 16. Germline CDR1 reads MNHEY; CDR2 reads SMNVEV (reference sequence). The CDR3 spans 16 residues. CDR3 loop: CASSPGGASYTYGYTF. For the CDR3, the DNA is TGTGCCAGTTCCCCAGGGGGCGCTTCCTACACCTATGGCTACACCTTC.

V usage is TRBV13 and J usage is TRBJ2-3, with D hard to call. Trimming shortened V by 3 bases and J by 4 bases, and 8 bases separated the two germline ends. Germline V gene data show CDR1 as PRHDT and CDR2 as FYEKMQ (reference sequence). This CDR3 spans 13 amino acids. This CDR3 is CASSLRFPDTQYF. CDR3 DNA: TGTGCCAGCAGCTTGCGTTTCCCAGATACGCAGTATTTT. Supplemented by reference TRBV13 and TRBJ2-3, the full variable domain reads AAGVIQSPRHLIKEKRETATLKCYPIPRHDTVYWYQQGPGQDPQFLISFYEKMQSDKGSIPDRFSAQQFSDYHSELNMSSLELGDSALYFCASSLRFPDTQYFGPGTRLTVL.

The chain employs TRBV5-1 and TRBJ1-3; 7 nucleotides align to TRBD1. Germline lookup yields CDR1 SGHRS and CDR2 YFSETQ. Trimming removed 2 bases from V and 2 bases from J; junction bases left unmatched: 4. This CDR3 is built from 15 residues. The CDR3 reads CASSFTGEPGNTIYF. CDR3 coding DNA: TGCGCCAGCAGCTTTACAGGGGAACCTGGAAACACCATATATTTT.

Worth noting for this clone: It is likely a read error: a sequence one base away is far more abundant. This rearrangement joins TRBV19 to TRBJ1-5; D call uncertain. The V gene's germline CDR1 is LNHDA and CDR2 SQIVND (reference sequence). The CDR3 is 16 amino acids. V gave up 1 base and J gave up 0 bases, with 10 bases separating them. The CDR3 region is CASSIGRYFSNQPQHF. For the CDR3, the DNA is TGTGCCAGTAGTATAGGCAGGTATTTTAGCAATCAGCCCCAGCATTTT. The full variable domain, rest sourced from reference TRBV19 and TRBJ1-5, is DGGITQSPKYLFRKEGQNVTLSCEQNLNHDAMYWYRQDPGQGLRLIYYSQIVNDFQKGDIAEGYSVSREKKESFPLTVTSAQKNPTAFYLCASSIGRYFSNQPQHFGDGTRLSIL.

This clone was detected a few times. The V call is TRBV7-9, the J call TRBJ2-3, with 10 bases aligning to TRBD1. Trimming cost V 2 bases and J 3 bases; bases outside gene matches: 8. The germline V gene encodes CDR1 SEHNR and CDR2 FQNEAQ (reference sequence). The CDR3 is 17 residues long. The CDR3 sequence is CASSLRIWDRGTDTQYF. CDR3 DNA sequence: TGTGCCAGCAGCTTAAGGATTTGGGACAGGGGAACAGATACGCAGTATTTT.

Regarding this clone: Given a far larger clone just one base away, this is likely a sequencing read error. J is TRBJ1-1 and V is TRBV5-6, with D possibly matching TRBD1 (5 bases). The CDR3 covers 14 residues. Trimming left V 1 base short and J 1 base short, with 8 bases between. The V gene's germline CDR1 is SGHDT and CDR2 YYEEEE. CDR3 coding DNA: TGTGCCAGCAGCTTGTGGGGCTCGAACACTGAAGCTTTCTTT. It encodes CASSLWGSNTEAFF.

This sequence joins TRBV6-1 and TRBJ2-7, with D perhaps matching TRBD2 (7 bases). V was shortened by 8 bases and J by 3 bases, with 20 bases between the two germline ends. The germline V gene encodes CDR1 MNHNS and CDR2 SASEGT. This CDR3 is 15 amino acids long. Here the CDR3 DNA reads TGTGCCAGCCGACCCCCCTGCGGGGGCTTCTACGAGCAGTACTTC. Translating it yields CASRPPCGGFYEQYF.

CDR3 protein: CASSLERGGGETQYF. In DNA form, the CDR3 reads TGTGCCAGCAGCTTAGAGCGGGGGGGAGGGGAGACCCAGTACTTC. The rearrangement uses TRBV7-2 and TRBJ2-5; 10 bases align to TRBD2. Germline V CDR1 and CDR2: SGHTA, FQGNSA. The V and J ends lost 1 base and 5 bases, in that order; junction bases with no gene match: 4. The CDR3 totals 15 residues.

This clone showed up just a few times. CDR3 region: CASSLASGYSYEQYF. CDR3 nucleotides: TGTGCCAGCAGCCTGGCTAGCGGCTACTCCTACGAGCAGTACTTC. This sequence joins TRBV6-5 and TRBJ2-7; 7 bases agree with TRBD2. J was trimmed by 0 bases and V by 6 bases; bases with no gene match: 8. This CDR3 has 15 amino acids. The germline V gene encodes CDR1 MNHEY and CDR2 SVGAGI.

This clone is categorized as medium-sized. This chain joins TRBV9 and TRBJ2-3, with D possibly matching TRBD2 (5 bases). The germline V gene has CDR1 SGDLS and CDR2 YYNGEE. This CDR3 region has 16 residues. V lost 3 bases to trimming and J lost 0 bases, with 14 bases between them. CDR3 loop: CASSAWGALSTDTQYF. For the CDR3, the DNA is TGTGCCAGCAGCGCCTGGGGAGCCCTCAGCACAGATACGCAGTATTTT. Variable domain in full (rest from reference TRBV9 and TRBJ2-3): DSGVTQTPKHLITATGQRVTLRCSPRSGDLSVYWYQQSLDQGLQFLIQYYNGEERAKGNILERFSAQQFPDLHSELNLSSLELGDSALYFCASSAWGALSTDTQYFGPGTRLTVL.

The chain combines TRBV11-2 with TRBJ2-5, with 12 bases that match TRBD2. From germline, CDR1 is SGHAT and CDR2 FQNNGV. The CDR3 is 16 amino acids. V shed 5 bases, J shed 2 bases, and the junction held 6 bases outside the gene matches. The CDR3 here is CASSPWTSGAQETQYF. CDR3 coding DNA: TGTGCCAGCAGCCCTTGGACTAGCGGGGCTCAAGAGACCCAGTACTTC.

This clone has only a few counts. This same CDR3 is encoded by further DNA sequences in the sample. The gene calls are TRBV5-1 and TRBJ1-2; 7 nucleotides match TRBD1. J gave up 8 bases and V 3 bases, and 7 bases lay outside the gene matches. CDR1 is SGHRS and CDR2 is YFSETQ in the germline V gene. The CDR3 extends over 13 amino acids. DNA of the CDR3: TGCGCCAGCAGCTCGCAGGGGGGGGGCGGCTACACCTTC. Residues: CASSSQGGGGYTF.

J is TRBJ2-7 and V is TRBV7-6; 7 positions match TRBD1. The CDR3 length is 14 residues. Germline CDR1 and CDR2: SGHVS and FNYEAQ. After removal of 5 bases from V and 3 bases from J, the junction contained 7 bases not matched to a gene. The CDR3 spells CASSPHSGGYEQYF. CDR3 in DNA: TGTGCCAGCAGCCCTCACTCAGGGGGCTACGAGCAGTACTTC.

The J gene is TRBJ2-1, the V gene TRBV14; D is ambiguous. Germline V gene sequence: CDR1 SGHDN, CDR2 FVKESK. CDR3 size: 13 residues. V dropped 1 base and J dropped 3 bases, with 4 bases sitting between them. DNA for the CDR3: TGTGCCAGCAGCCAAGCGCTCTACAATGAGCAGTTCTTC. Translation: CASSQALYNEQFF.

This clone was detected a few times. This chain links TRBV11-1 with TRBJ1-2; 7 nucleotides line up with TRBD1. The CDR3 covers 17 residues. J was trimmed by 8 bases and V by 5 bases; bases with no gene match: 20. Germline loops: CDR1 SGHAT, CDR2 FQDESV (reference sequence). CDR3 in DNA: TGTGCCAGCAGCCTTAGATATGGGGGACAGTCTCTTCAGGGCTACACCTTC. This sequence encodes CASSLRYGGQSLQGYTF.

Comment on this clone: The same CDR3 also results from other DNA sequences found in this sample. The V call is TRBV4-1, the J call TRBJ2-1, with D possibly TRBD1 on 6 matching bases. Germline V CDR1 and CDR2: MGHRA, YSYEKL. This CDR3 region has 13 residues. Trimming pared 3 bases from V and 6 bases from J, leaving 9 bases between. CDR3 residues: CASSQVGGNEQFF. CDR3 nucleotides: TGCGCCAGCAGCCAGGTAGGGGGCAATGAGCAGTTCTTC.

Regarding this clone: A far larger clone is just one base off, so this is likely a read error. This specimen includes other DNA sequences encoding the same CDR3. The chain combines TRBV6-5 with TRBJ2-7; D possibly uses TRBD1 or TRBD2 (7 bases each). CDR1 is MNHEY, CDR2 SVGAGI, per germline. The CDR3 totals 14 residues. The CDR3 DNA is TGCGCCAGCAGTGAATCCCAGGGGGGGTACGAGCAGTACTTC. Amino acid sequence: CASSESQGGYEQYF.

This clone was seen more than once but under ten times. The CDR3 spells CASSLEGSGSTYNEQFF. The DNA for the CDR3 is TGTGCCAGCAGCTTAGAAGGGAGCGGGAGTACCTACAATGAGCAGTTCTTC. V and J are TRBV7-2 and TRBJ2-1, with TRBD2 matching 8 bases. The CDR3 sequence is 17 residues long. The V gene end was trimmed by 1 base and the J gene end by 2 bases; junction bases not matched to a gene: 7. Germline V gene lookup returns CDR1 SGHTA and CDR2 FQGNSA.

This clone was detected a few times. The rearrangement uses TRBV25-1 and TRBJ2-1, with 11 bases that match TRBD2. Germline V gene data show CDR1 as MGHDK and CDR2 as SYGVNS. The V and J ends lost 3 bases and 8 bases, in that order; junction bases with no gene match: 6. CDR3 length equals 15 residues. CDR3 in amino acids: CASSDLAGGTYEQFF. CDR3 bases: TGTGCCAGCAGTGATCTAGCGGGAGGTACATATGAGCAGTTCTTC. Full variable domain (rest looked up from reference TRBV25-1 and TRBJ2-1): EADIYQTPRYLVIGTGKKITLECSQTMGHDKMYWYQQDPGMELHLIHYSYGVNSTEKGDLSSESTVSRIRTEHFPLTLESARPSHTSQYLCASSDLAGGTYEQFFGPGTRLTVL.